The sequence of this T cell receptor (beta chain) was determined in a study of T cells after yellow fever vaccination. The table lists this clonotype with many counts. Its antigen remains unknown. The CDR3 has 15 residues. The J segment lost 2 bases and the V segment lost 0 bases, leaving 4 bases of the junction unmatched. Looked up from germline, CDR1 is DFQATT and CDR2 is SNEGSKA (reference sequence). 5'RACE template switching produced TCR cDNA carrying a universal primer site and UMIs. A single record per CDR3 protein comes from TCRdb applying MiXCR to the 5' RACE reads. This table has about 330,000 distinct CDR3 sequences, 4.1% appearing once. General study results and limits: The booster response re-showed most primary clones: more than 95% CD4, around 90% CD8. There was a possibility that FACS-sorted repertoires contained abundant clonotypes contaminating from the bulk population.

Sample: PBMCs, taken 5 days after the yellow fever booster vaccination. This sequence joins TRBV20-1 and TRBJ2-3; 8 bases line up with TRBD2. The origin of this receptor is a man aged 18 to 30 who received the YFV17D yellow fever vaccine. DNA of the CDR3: TGCAGTGCTAGAGATTGGCGGGGGGCCACAGATACGCAGTATTTT. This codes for CSARDWRGATDTQYF.